Listed here is a single T cell receptor (beta chain). Survey-level TCR beta sequencing used the immunoSEQ assay. TCRdb's table, derived via immunoSEQ multiplex PCR, lists solely in-frame clones and lacks some. The sample includes 55,000 to 70,000 clones, around 93% of them seen just once. Material for sequencing was PBMCs. The receptor was derived from a man aged 35 to 55 with rheumatoid arthritis.

The DNA for the CDR3 is TGTGCCAGTAGACTACAGGGTGATACTAACTATGGCTACACCTTC. As protein: CASRLQGDTNYGYTF. J is TRBJ1-2 and V is TRBV19; D is possibly TRBD1 (6 bases). V dropped 6 bases and J dropped 0 bases, with 14 bases sitting between them. The CDR3 has 15 residues. Germline CDR1 and CDR2: LNHDA and SQIVND (reference sequence).